The 19 T cell receptor beta chains given below trace back to one sample, sequenced in a study of T-cell memory formation after mild COVID-19 listed by TCRdb under 2021. The receptor library was made with 5' RACE. TCRdb lists the instrument as Illumina NovaSeq 6000. Using fastp at Q25 and MiXCR, TCRdb reprocessed the public reads and kept productive beta chains. Rows merge per CDR3 protein into single entries with the most common DNA and genes. A total of roughly 620,000 distinct CDR3 sequences appear in this sample, roughly 18% of them only once. The ten biggest clones cover around 12% of the sample. Sequenced sample: PBMCs or a T cell subset sorted from them (not recorded which). These receptors originate from an adult woman who had mild COVID-19 (a few samples of this study predate the infection). The sample titles of this study are shuffled in the database, so cell type and time point are left out; the donor was told from shared clones.

This clonotype was seen only a few times. The chain joins TRBV12-3 or TRBV12-4 to TRBJ2-6; 11 bases are shared with TRBD1. Trimming cost V 6 bases and J 2 bases; bases outside gene matches: 3. The CDR3 has 16 residues. The chain's CDR3 is CASRDRGRTGANVLTF. Here the CDR3 DNA reads TGTGCCAGCAGGGACAGGGGGCGAACTGGGGCCAACGTCCTGACTTTC.

Concerning this clonotype itself: A read error is likely, as this CDR3 ends without the conserved phenylalanine or tryptophan. This chain's CDR3 is CSAAGAGAEETQYL. CDR3 coding DNA: TGCAGTGCCGCAGGAGCGGGGGCCGAGGAGACCCAGTACTTA. The chain joins TRBV20-1 to TRBJ2-5; TRBD2 aligns across 8 bases. The CDR3 length is 14 residues. Germline V gene data show CDR1 as DFQATT and CDR2 as SNEGSKA (reference sequence). The V gene end was trimmed by 6 bases and the J gene end by 5 bases; junction bases not matched to a gene: 11.

The chain uses TRBV5-1 and TRBJ1-3; D gene unclear. Germline V CDR1 and CDR2: SGHRS, YFSETQ. The CDR3 is 14 amino acids. V was shortened by 0 bases and J by 0 bases, with 4 bases between the two germline ends. CDR3 amino acids: CASSLAASGNTIYF. The CDR3 DNA sequence: TGCGCCAGCAGCTTGGCCGCCTCTGGAAACACCATATATTTT.

The chain uses TRBV7-9 and TRBJ1-6, with 8 bases fitting TRBD1. The germline gives CDR1 SEHNR, CDR2 FQNEAQ (reference sequence). The J segment lost 9 bases and the V segment lost 4 bases, leaving 8 bases of the junction unmatched. CDR3 length: 15 amino acids. In nucleotides, the CDR3 is TGTGCCAGCAGCTCCGCGACAGGGGATTTTTCACCCCTCCACTTT. It yields the protein CASSSATGDFSPLHF.

The chain has TRBV4-1 and TRBJ2-1; D remains unclear. CDR3 length equals 12 residues. Germline V lookup: CDR1 MGHRA, CDR2 YSYEKL. V lost 2 bases, J lost 9 bases, and 8 bases lay in between. The chain's CDR3 is CASSQYGVEQFF. Written as DNA, the CDR3 is TGCGCCAGCAGCCAATATGGGGTTGAGCAGTTCTTC.

The CDR3 loop is CSAQDPNTEAFF. The CDR3 nucleotides are TGCAGTGCCCAGGACCCCAACACTGAAGCTTTCTTT. The chain uses TRBV20-1 and TRBJ1-1, with no clear D. Trimming stripped 6 bases from V and 2 bases from J, with 10 bases between. The CDR3 covers 12 residues. Germline CDR1 DFQATT, CDR2 SNEGSKA (reference sequence).

This clonotype was counted only a few times. The chain carries TRBV9 and TRBJ2-2; TRBD2 agrees at 7 bases. This CDR3 is built from 15 residues. V shed 0 bases, J shed 3 bases, and the junction held 2 bases outside the gene matches. Germline V lookup: CDR1 SGDLS, CDR2 YYNGEE. The CDR3 is CASSVAAGDTGELFF. Written as DNA, the CDR3 is TGTGCCAGCAGCGTAGCGGCGGGAGACACCGGGGAGCTGTTTTTT.

V and J are TRBV6-5 and TRBJ1-3; 9 bases are a match to TRBD1. Germline CDR1 is MNHEY and CDR2 is SVGAGI. The CDR3 length is 14 residues. Trimming at V came to 7 bases and at J to 7 bases, leaving 8 bases not matched to a gene. The CDR3 sequence is CASKRDRVPNTIYF. As DNA, the CDR3 is TGTGCCAGCAAACGGGACAGGGTTCCCAACACCATATATTTT.

The chain has TRBV24-1 and TRBJ1-5; D is possibly TRBD1 (5 bases). V was trimmed by 4 bases and J by 6 bases, leaving 9 bases between them. Looked up from germline, CDR1 is KGHDR and CDR2 is SFDVKD. The CDR3 contains 13 residues. The CDR3 loop is CATSDQGGQPQHF. CDR3 coding DNA: TGTGCCACCAGTGACCAGGGCGGTCAGCCCCAGCATTTT.

The chain couples TRBV29-1 to TRBJ1-3, with D perhaps TRBD1 (5 bases). In germline, CDR1 is SQVTM, CDR2 ANQGSEA. The ends were cut back, 6 bases at V and 2 bases at J, with 17 bases in the middle. The CDR3 is 15 amino acids. The CDR3 protein is CSVAREGKAGNTIYF. CDR3 sequence (DNA): TGCAGCGTCGCCCGAGAGGGGAAGGCTGGAAACACCATATATTTT.

The chain joins TRBV5-1 to TRBJ1-4; D possibly corresponds to TRBD1 (5 bases). V lost 3 bases and J 8 bases, leaving 20 bases between the germline ends. Germline V gene data show CDR1 as SGHRS and CDR2 as YFSETQ. The CDR3 loop spans 16 amino acids. Here the CDR3 DNA reads TGCGCCAGCAGCTCCGGTAACCAGGGTGGTCGAGAAAAACTGTTTTTT. Its protein product is CASSSGNQGGREKLFF. Full variable domain (outside the CDR3, taken from reference TRBV5-1 and TRBJ1-4): KAGVTQTPRYLIKTRGQQVTLSCSPISGHRSVSWYQQTPGQGLQFLFEYFSETQRNKGNFPGRFSGRQFSNSRSEMNVSTLELGDSALYLCASSSGNQGGREKLFFGSGTQLSVL.

The CDR3 DNA sequence: TGTGCCTGGAGTGGGACAGGACGGGAAAAACTGTTTTTT. The encoded protein is CAWSGTGREKLFF. The chain has TRBV30 and TRBJ1-4, with TRBD1 matching 7 bases. Germline CDR1 GTSNPN, CDR2 SVGIG (reference sequence). CDR3 length: 13 amino acids. V was pared by 1 base and J by 8 bases, with 4 bases of the junction left unmatched.

V and J are TRBV9 and TRBJ2-7; 8 bases fit TRBD2. CDR1 and CDR2 from the germline V gene are SGDLS and YYNGEE. The CDR3 consists of 15 residues. Germline trimming cut 2 bases from V and 3 bases from J; bases unmatched to any gene: 7. The CDR3 nucleotides are TGTGCCAGCAGCGTCGGGGCTAGCGGGCTCTACGAGCAGTACTTC. It translates to CASSVGASGLYEQYF.

This rearrangement joins TRBV18 to TRBJ2-1; TRBD1 agrees at 10 bases. Germline-derived CDR1 and CDR2 are KGHSH and LQKENI. The ends lost 2 bases at V and 4 bases at J; junction bases unmatched: 8. There are 17 residues in the CDR3. This chain's CDR3 is CASSPDRGQMAYNEQFF. The CDR3, as DNA: TGTGCCAGCTCACCAGACAGGGGGCAGATGGCGTACAATGAGCAGTTCTTC.

There are a few counts of this clonotype. V usage is TRBV11-2 and J usage is TRBJ1-3, with TRBD1 matching 8 bases. V shed 5 bases and J 0 bases; nucleotides not matched to a gene: 6. CDR1 is SGHAT and CDR2 is FQNNGV in the germline V gene. The length of the CDR3 is 16 residues. CDR3 loop: CASSPWTGSSGNTIYF. As DNA, the CDR3 is TGTGCCAGCAGCCCCTGGACAGGGTCCTCTGGAAACACCATATATTTT.

The gene calls are TRBV29-1 and TRBJ2-7; D remains ambiguous. This CDR3 spans 11 amino acids. V was shortened by 5 bases and J by 5 bases, with 10 bases between the two germline ends. The germline CDR1 and CDR2 sequences are SQVTM and ANQGSEA. The CDR3: CSVQGLDEQYF. The CDR3 bases are TGCAGCGTTCAAGGGCTCGACGAGCAGTACTTC.

The chain joins TRBV3-1 to TRBJ1-6; D remains unclear. The CDR3 is made up of 12 amino acids. Germline CDR1 reads LGHDT; CDR2 reads YNNKEL (reference sequence). The V gene lost 1 base and the J gene lost 15 bases, with 10 bases spanning the gap. The CDR3, as DNA: TGTGCCAGCAGCCAAGGGACGGCTCGCCTCCACTTT. Amino acids: CASSQGTARLHF.

This clonotype has a handful of counts. The V call is TRBV14, the J call TRBJ2-2, with 7 bases fitting TRBD2. With V trimmed by 4 bases and J by 2 bases, 7 bases remained unmatched. The CDR3 covers 16 residues. Per the germline V gene, CDR1 is SGHDN and CDR2 is FVKESK. The CDR3 nucleotides are TGTGCCAGCAGCCCAAAGCGGGGCCGTAACACCGGGGAGCTGTTTTTT. The encoded protein is CASSPKRGRNTGELFF.

The chain couples TRBV20-1 to TRBJ1-6, with a tentative D call TRBD1 (6 bases). The germline V gene has CDR1 DFQATT and CDR2 SNEGSKA (reference sequence). The germline V and J ends were trimmed by 7 bases and 8 bases, with 12 bases remaining between them. This CDR3 comprises 12 residues. The CDR3 region is CSGRDIYSPLHF. The CDR3 coding sequence is TGCAGTGGTAGGGACATTTATTCACCCCTCCACTTT.